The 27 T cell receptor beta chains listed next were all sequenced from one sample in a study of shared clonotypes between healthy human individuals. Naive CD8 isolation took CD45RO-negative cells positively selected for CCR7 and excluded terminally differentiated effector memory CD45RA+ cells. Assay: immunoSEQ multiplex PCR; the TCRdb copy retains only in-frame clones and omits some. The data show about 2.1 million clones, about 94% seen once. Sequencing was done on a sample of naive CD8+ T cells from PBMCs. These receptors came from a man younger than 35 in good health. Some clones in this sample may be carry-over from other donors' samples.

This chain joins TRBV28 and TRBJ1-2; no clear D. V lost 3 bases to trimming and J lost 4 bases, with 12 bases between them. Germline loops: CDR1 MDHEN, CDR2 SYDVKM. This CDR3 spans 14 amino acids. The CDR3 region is CASSLKGRSYGYTF. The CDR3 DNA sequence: TGTGCCAGCAGTTTGAAGGGTAGGAGCTATGGCTACACCTTC.

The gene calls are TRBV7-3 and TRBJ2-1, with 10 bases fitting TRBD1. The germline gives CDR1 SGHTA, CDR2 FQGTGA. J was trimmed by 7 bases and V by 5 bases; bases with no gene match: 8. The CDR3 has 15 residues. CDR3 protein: CASSVGQGVRNEQFF. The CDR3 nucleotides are TGTGCCAGCAGCGTCGGACAGGGGGTTCGGAATGAGCAGTTCTTC.

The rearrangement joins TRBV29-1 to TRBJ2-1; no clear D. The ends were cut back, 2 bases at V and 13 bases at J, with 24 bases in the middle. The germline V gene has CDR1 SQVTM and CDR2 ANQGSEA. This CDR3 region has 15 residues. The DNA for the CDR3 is TGCAGCGTTGAACTCGGTGTGGCGTTTGGAATGTATCAGTTCTTC. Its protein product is CSVELGVAFGMYQFF.

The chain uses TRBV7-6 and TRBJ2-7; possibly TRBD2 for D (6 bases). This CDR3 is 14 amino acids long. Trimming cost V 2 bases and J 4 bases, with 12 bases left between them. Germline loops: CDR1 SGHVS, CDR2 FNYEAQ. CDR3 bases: TGTGCCAGCAGCTTAATTGGGGAGGCGTACGAGCAGTACTTC. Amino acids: CASSLIGEAYEQYF.

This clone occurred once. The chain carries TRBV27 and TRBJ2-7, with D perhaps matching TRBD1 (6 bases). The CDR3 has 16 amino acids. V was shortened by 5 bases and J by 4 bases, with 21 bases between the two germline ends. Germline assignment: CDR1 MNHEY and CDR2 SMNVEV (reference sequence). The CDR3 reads CASSTNGLGQVYEQYF. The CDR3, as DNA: TGTGCCAGCAGTACTAACGGACTGGGACAAGTTTACGAGCAGTACTTC.

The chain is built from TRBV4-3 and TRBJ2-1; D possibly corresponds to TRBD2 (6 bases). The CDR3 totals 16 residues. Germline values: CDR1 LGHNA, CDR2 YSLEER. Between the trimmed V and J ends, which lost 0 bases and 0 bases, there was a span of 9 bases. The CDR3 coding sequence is TGCGCCAGCAGCCAAGATTGGGGGGACTCCTACAATGAGCAGTTCTTC. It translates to CASSQDWGDSYNEQFF.

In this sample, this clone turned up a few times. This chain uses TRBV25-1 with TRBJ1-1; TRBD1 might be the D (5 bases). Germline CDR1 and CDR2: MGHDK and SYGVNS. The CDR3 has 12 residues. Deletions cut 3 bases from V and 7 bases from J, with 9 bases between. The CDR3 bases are TGTGCCAGCAGTGACGGGGGACTTGAAGCTTTCTTT. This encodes CASSDGGLEAFF.

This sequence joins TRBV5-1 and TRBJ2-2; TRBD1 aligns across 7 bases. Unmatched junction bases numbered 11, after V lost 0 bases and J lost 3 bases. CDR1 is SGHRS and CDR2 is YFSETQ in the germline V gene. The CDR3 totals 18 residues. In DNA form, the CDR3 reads TGCGCCAGCAGCTTGGGCGAACTTGGGACAGACGACACCGGGGAGCTGTTTTTT. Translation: CASSLGELGTDDTGELFF.

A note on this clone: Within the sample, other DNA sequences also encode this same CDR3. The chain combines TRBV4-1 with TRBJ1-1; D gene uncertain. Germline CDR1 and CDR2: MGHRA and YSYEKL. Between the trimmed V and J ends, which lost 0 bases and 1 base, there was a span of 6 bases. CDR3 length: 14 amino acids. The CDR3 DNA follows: TGCGCCAGCAGCCAAGACGTTAGGAACACTGAAGCTTTCTTT. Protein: CASSQDVRNTEAFF.

The DNA for the CDR3 is TGCGCCAGCAGCCAAGGCCCAACTGAGGGATGGGAGACCCAGTACTTC. As protein: CASSQGPTEGWETQYF. This sequence joins TRBV4-3 and TRBJ2-5; TRBD2 is a possible D gene (5 bases). V was pared by 1 base and J by 5 bases, with 17 bases between. This CDR3 comprises 16 residues. Germline-derived CDR1 and CDR2 are LGHNA and YSLEER.

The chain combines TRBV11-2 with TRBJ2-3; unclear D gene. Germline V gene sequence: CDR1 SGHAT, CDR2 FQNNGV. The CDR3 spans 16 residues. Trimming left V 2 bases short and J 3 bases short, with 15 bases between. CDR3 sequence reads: CASSLLSQVFTDTQYF. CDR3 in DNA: TGTGCCAGCAGCTTACTTTCCCAGGTGTTTACAGATACGCAGTATTTT.

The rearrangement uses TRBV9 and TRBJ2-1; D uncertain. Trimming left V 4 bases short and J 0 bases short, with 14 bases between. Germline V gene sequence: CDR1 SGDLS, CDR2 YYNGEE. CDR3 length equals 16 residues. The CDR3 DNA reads TGTGCCAGCAGCTCAAGGACGGAGAGCTCCTACAATGAGCAGTTCTTC. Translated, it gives CASSSRTESSYNEQFF.

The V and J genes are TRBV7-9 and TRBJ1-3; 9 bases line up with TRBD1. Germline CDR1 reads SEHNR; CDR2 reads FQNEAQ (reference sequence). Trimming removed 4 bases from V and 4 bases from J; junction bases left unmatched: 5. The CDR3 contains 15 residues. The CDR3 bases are TGTGCCAGCAGCTCAACAGGGGGCACCGGAAACACCATATATTTT. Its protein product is CASSSTGGTGNTIYF.

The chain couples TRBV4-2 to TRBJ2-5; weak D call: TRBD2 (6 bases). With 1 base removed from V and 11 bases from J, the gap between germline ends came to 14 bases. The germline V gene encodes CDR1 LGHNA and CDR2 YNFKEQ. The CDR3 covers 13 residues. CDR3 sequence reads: CASSQGLGWEQYF. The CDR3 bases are TGTGCCAGCAGCCAAGGACTAGGATGGGAGCAGTACTTC.

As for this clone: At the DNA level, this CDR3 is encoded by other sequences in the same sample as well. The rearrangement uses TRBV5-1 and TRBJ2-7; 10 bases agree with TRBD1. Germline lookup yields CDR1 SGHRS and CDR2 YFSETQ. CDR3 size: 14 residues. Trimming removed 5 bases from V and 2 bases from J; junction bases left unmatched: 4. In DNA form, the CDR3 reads TGCGCCAGCAGGGCCGGGACAGGGGCCTACGAGCAGTACTTC. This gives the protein CASRAGTGAYEQYF.

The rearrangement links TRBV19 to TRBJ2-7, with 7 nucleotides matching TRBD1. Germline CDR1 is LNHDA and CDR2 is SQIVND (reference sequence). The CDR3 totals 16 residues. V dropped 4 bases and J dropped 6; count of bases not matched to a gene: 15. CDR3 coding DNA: TGTGCCAGTAGTAGTTGGAAGAGACAGGGTCTTTCCGAGCAGTACTTC. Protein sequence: CASSSWKRQGLSEQYF.

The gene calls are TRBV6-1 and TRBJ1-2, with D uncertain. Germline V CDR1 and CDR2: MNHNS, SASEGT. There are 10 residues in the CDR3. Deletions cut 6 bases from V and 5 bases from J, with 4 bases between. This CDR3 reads CASREYGYTF. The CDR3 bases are TGTGCCAGCAGGGAATATGGCTACACCTTC.

CDR3 residues: CASTREGEQYF. The CDR3 coding sequence is TGTGCCAGCACCCGGGAGGGGGAGCAGTACTTC. This rearrangement joins TRBV4-2 to TRBJ2-7; 8 bases match TRBD2. With V trimmed by 7 bases and J by 7 bases, 3 bases remained unmatched. The CDR3 contains 11 residues. Germline V lookup: CDR1 LGHNA, CDR2 YNFKEQ.

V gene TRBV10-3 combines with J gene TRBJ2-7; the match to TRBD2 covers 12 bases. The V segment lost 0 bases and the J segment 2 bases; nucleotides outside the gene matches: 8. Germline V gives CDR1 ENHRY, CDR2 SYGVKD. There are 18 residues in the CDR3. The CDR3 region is CAISESKQRTSGTYEQYF. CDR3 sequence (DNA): TGTGCCATCAGTGAGTCGAAGCAGCGGACTAGCGGGACCTACGAGCAGTACTTC.

The CDR3 region has the DNA TGTGCCAGCAGTGAAGCACAGGCCCTGGTCTACGAGCAGTACTTC. It translates to CASSEAQALVYEQYF. The chain recombines TRBV2 with TRBJ2-7; perhaps TRBD1 as D (5 bases). V gave up 0 bases and J gave up 3 bases, with 12 bases separating them. This CDR3 comprises 15 residues. CDR1 is SNHLY, CDR2 FYNNEI, per germline. Combining the CDR3 with reference TRBV2 and TRBJ2-7 gives the whole variable domain EPEVTQTPSHQVTQMGQEVILRCVPISNHLYFYWYRQILGQKVEFLVSFYNNEISEKSEIFDDQFSVERPDGSNFTLKIRSTKLEDSAMYFCASSEAQALVYEQYFGPGTRLTVT.

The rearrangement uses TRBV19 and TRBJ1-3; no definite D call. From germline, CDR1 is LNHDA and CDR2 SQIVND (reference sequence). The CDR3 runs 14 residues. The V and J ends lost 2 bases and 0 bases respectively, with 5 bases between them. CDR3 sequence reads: CASSIWGSGNTIYF. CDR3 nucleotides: TGTGCCAGTAGTATATGGGGCTCTGGAAACACCATATATTTT.

For the CDR3, the DNA is TGTGCCAGCAGCGTCTCATGGGGGGCCAAAAACATTCAGTACTTC. It yields the protein CASSVSWGAKNIQYF. The chain joins TRBV28 to TRBJ2-4; D tentatively reads TRBD1 or TRBD2 (5 bases each). Trimming removed 6 bases at V and 1 base at J, with 13 bases between. Per germline, CDR1 MDHEN and CDR2 SYDVKM. The CDR3 is 15 residues long.

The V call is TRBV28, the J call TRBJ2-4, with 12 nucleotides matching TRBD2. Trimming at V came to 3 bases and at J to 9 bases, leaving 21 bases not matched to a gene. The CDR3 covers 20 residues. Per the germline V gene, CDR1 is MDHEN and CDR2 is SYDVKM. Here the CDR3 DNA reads TGTGCCAGCAGTTTTAACCCAGAGATTGCGACTAGCGGGAGAGGGGGCATTCAGTACTTC. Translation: CASSFNPEIATSGRGGIQYF. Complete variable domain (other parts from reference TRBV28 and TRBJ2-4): DVKVTQSSRYLVKRTGEKVFLECVQDMDHENMFWYRQDPGLGLRLIYFSYDVKMKEKGDIPEGYSVSREKKERFSLILESASTNQTSMYLCASSFNPEIATSGRGGIQYFGAGTRLSVL.

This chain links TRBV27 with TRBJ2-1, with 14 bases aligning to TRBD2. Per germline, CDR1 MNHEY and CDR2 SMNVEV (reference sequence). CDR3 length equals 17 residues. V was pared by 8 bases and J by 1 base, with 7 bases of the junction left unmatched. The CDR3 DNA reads TGTGCCAGCGTAGGGACTAGCGGGAGTTCATCCTACAATGAGCAGTTCTTC. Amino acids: CASVGTSGSSSYNEQFF.

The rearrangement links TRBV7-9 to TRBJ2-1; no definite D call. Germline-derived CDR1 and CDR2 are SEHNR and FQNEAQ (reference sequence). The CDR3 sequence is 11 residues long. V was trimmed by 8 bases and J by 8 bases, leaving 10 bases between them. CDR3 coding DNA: TGTGCCAGCTCAGCCTCGGATGAGCAGTTCTTC. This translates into CASSASDEQFF.

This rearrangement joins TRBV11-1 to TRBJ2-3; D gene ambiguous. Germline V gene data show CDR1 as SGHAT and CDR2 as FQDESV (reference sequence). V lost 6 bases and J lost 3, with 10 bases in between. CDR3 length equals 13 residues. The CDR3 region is CASRHPLTDTQYF. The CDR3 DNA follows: TGTGCCAGCAGGCACCCCCTTACAGATACGCAGTATTTT.

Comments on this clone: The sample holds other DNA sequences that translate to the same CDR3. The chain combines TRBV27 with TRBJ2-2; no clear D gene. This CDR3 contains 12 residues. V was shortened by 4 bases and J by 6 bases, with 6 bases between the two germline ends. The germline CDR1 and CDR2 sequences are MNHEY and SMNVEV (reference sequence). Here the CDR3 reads CASSWGAGELFF. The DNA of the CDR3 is TGTGCCAGCAGTTGGGGTGCCGGGGAGCTGTTTTTT.